This TCR beta chain was retrieved from a study of T cells in Graves' hyperthyroidism and ophthalmopathy. On the study more broadly: Peripheral blood sampling occurred at initial diagnosis, before any treatment.

The V gene lost 3 bases and the J gene lost 5 bases, with 16 bases spanning the gap. CDR1 is MGHDK, CDR2 SYGVNS, per germline. The CDR3 is 15 residues long. As concerns this clonotype: The antigen is not known. The conserved phenylalanine or tryptophan is not found at the CDR3 terminus, so this likely reflects a read error.

Study outcomes and limitations: The model forecast ophthalmopathy, anticipating it by a median roughly 6.3 months before onset.

RNA transcripts provided the source from which TCR beta CDR3 regions were amplified. HTBI primers were employed in a first-round RT-PCR of the TCR CDR3. TCRdb analysed the multiplex PCR reads with MiXCR anew, one entry per CDR3 protein. The data show around 300,000 distinct CDR3 sequences, 10% to 15% seen once. The study excluded patients with uncontrolled infection, other autoimmune disease, pregnancy or lactation. This receptor was identified in a woman aged 25 to 39 with Graves' hyperthyroidism that later progressed to Graves' ophthalmopathy. The sample taken for sequencing was blood. The V gene is TRBV25-1, the J gene TRBJ2-5, with D tentatively TRBD2 (6 bases). The CDR3 loop is CASSDWRGARETQYL. The CDR3 nucleotides are TGTGCCAGCAGTGATTGGAGGGGCGCTAGGGAGACCCAGTACCTC.